The sample holds a few counts of the clone carrying this TCR beta chain. What it recognizes is unknown. This sample was included in a study of vaccination and CD4 T cells after COVID-19. Study-wide context: Collection of post-COVID samples occurred a median approximately 93 days after diagnosis, spanning a range of 35 to 161.

Time point here: late sampling 161 to 241 days after vaccination in a few convalescent patients. Treatment described: roughly 10-day PBMC culture with coronavirus spike peptide pools or control peptides (ViraFEST assay). The Oncomine TCR Beta short-read assay was applied to DNA of cultured CD4+ T cells. It was from cultured CD4+ T cells that genomic DNA was extracted. In TCRdb, the PCR reads were re-called with MiXCR into one record per CDR3 protein. The sample records about 17,000 distinct CDR3 sequences, about 50% being singletons. CDR1 is LNHDA and CDR2 is SQIVND in the germline V gene (reference sequence). This CDR3 has 14 amino acids. V was pared by 4 bases and J by 0 bases, with 9 bases between.

The sequencing used CD4+ T cells from blood, cultured in vitro, collected about 7 months after SARS-CoV-2 vaccination. This sequence was found in a human donor who had recovered from COVID-19. The chain combines TRBV19 with TRBJ1-2, with a weak D call TRBD1 (6 bases). The DNA for the CDR3 is TGTGCCAGTAGTAGAACAGGGACTAACTATGGCTACACCTTC. Translated, it gives CASSRTGTNYGYTF.